This TCR beta chain came from a study of siplizumab effects on memory and regulatory T cells. Using immunoSEQ multiplex PCR, the repertoire was profiled, and TCRdb retains in-frame clones only, with some absent. In the table there are some 52,000 clones, 95% to 98% of which are singletons. This clone is a singleton in its sample. The source material was naive CD4+ T cells sorted from blood. The TCR comes from a human donor in good health.

The CDR3 DNA sequence: TGTGCCAGTAGTGAGGACAGGAGAACAAGTAATGAAAAACTGTTTTTT. Its translation: CASSEDRRTSNEKLFF. This chain links TRBV19 with TRBJ1-4; 7 nucleotides align to TRBD1. Germline CDR1 is LNHDA and CDR2 is SQIVND (reference sequence). CDR3 length equals 16 residues. The ends lost 5 bases at V and 4 bases at J; junction bases unmatched: 10.